This TCR beta chain derives from a study of blood T cell repertoires in COVID-19. Sequencing used immunoSEQ multiplex PCR; TCRdb keeps in-frame clones, though not all of them. The table shows hundreds of thousands of clones, with around 91% occurring only once. Participants were aged about 18 to 89 years, lived in 25 or so US areas, and enrolled virtually. The CDR3 runs to 16 residues. Germline-derived CDR1 and CDR2 are MGHDK and SYGVNS. V shed 4 bases and J 3 bases; nucleotides not matched to a gene: 8. The sample taken for sequencing was PBMCs or T cells enriched from blood (not recorded which). The chain is built from TRBV25-1 and TRBJ2-3; 9 nucleotides match TRBD1. This receptor was obtained from a man aged 18 to 29 who had recovered from COVID-19. This chain's CDR3 is CASSAAPGQGTDTQYF. CDR3 coding DNA: TGTGCCAGCAGTGCCGCCCCGGGACAGGGTACAGATACGCAGTATTTT.